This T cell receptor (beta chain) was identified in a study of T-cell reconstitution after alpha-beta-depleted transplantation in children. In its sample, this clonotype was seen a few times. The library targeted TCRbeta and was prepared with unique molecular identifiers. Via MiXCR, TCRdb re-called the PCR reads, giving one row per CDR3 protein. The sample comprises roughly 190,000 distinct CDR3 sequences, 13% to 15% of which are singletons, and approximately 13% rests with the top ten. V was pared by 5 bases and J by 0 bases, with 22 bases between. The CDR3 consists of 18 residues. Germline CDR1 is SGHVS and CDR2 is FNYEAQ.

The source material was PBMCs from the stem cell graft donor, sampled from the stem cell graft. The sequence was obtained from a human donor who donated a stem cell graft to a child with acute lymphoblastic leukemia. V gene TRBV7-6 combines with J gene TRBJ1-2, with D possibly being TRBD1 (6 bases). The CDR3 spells CASSPFGGSGGPNYGYTF. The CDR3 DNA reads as TGTGCCAGCAGCCCTTTCGGGGGGTCGGGGGGGCCTAACTATGGCTACACCTTC.